A single TCR beta chain is shown here with its context. As yet, its antigen is unknown. This specimen comes from a study of T cell responses to AZD1222 COVID-19 vaccine. Study as a whole: Pooled samples include second doses given at about 4 or 12 weeks. Study observations and caveats: Reports indicate that nearly half of spike-specific TCRs are directed at unmutated variant regions.

Sequenced by immunoSEQ multiplex PCR; TCRdb stores in-frame clones only, minus some. The sample records some 120,000 clones, about 85% being singletons. This CDR3 is 14 amino acids long. V gave up 7 bases and J gave up 7 bases, with 17 bases separating them. Germline V gene data show CDR1 as KGHSH and CDR2 as LQKENI. The receptor comes from an adult in good health. The chain recombines TRBV18 with TRBJ2-1, with D possibly being TRBD1 or TRBD2 (5 bases each). Sequences were derived from peripheral blood, sampled on day 0 of AZD1222 vaccination. The CDR3 DNA sequence: TGTGCCAGCTATTCGGGACGCCTAGGGAATGAGCAGTTCTTC. Translating it yields CASYSGRLGNEQFF.